This is a list of T cell receptor beta chains from one sample in a study of T cells in Graves' hyperthyroidism and ophthalmopathy. TCRdb processed the multiplex PCR reads anew with MiXCR; each CDR3 protein has one entry. The table has under 350,000 distinct CDR3 sequences, around 23% seen once; the top ten hold over 40%. Sequenced sample: blood. These receptors were taken from a woman aged 45-65 years with Graves' hyperthyroidism. The CDR3 runs from the conserved cysteine through the conserved F or W. The order of the fields is CDR3 DNA, CDR3 protein, J gene, V gene, D gene, clone size. A D gene is named only where the DNA matches it firmly. Not all rows give a size; the values are once, few, many and, for expanded clones, a class.

cdr3_nt: TGTGCCAGCAGTGGTGGGCACCCGGGCTACACCTTC; cdr3_aa: CASSGGHPGYTF; j_call: TRBJ1-2; v_call: TRBV6-1; d_call: NA; clone_size: many
cdr3_nt: TGTGCTAGCAGCTTAGAAGGGGTCTTGGAGACCCAGTACTTC; cdr3_aa: CASSLEGVLETQYF; j_call: TRBJ2-5; v_call: TRBV7-7; d_call: NA; clone_size: many
cdr3_nt: TGTGCCAGCAGCCGACTAGCGGACGCCACAGATACGCAGTATTTT; cdr3_aa: CASSRLADATDTQYF; j_call: TRBJ2-3; v_call: TRBV7-2; d_call: TRBD2; clone_size: many
cdr3_nt: TGTGCCAGCAGCTCTCTGGGGCTGTACAATGAGCAGTTCTTC; cdr3_aa: CASSSLGLYNEQFF; j_call: TRBJ2-1; v_call: TRBV2; d_call: NA; clone_size: NA
cdr3_nt: TGCGCCAGCAGCATACCCGGGAGCACAGATACGCAGTATTTT; cdr3_aa: CASSIPGSTDTQYF; j_call: TRBJ2-3; v_call: TRBV5-1; d_call: NA; clone_size: many
cdr3_nt: TGTGCCAGCAGCTTCGGGACTAGCGGGAGGGCCGGGGAGACCCAGTACTTC; cdr3_aa: CASSFGTSGRAGETQYF; j_call: TRBJ2-5; v_call: TRBV7-2; d_call: TRBD2; clone_size: NA
cdr3_nt: TGTGCCTGGAAGGACAAGGATCCAGGGGGCTGGGGCACTGAAGCTTTCTTT; cdr3_aa: CAWKDKDPGGWGTEAFF; j_call: TRBJ1-1; v_call: TRBV30; d_call: TRBD1; clone_size: many
cdr3_nt: TGTGCCAGCAGCTTGGGCAGCTCCTATGGCTACACCTTC; cdr3_aa: CASSLGSSYGYTF; j_call: TRBJ1-2; v_call: TRBV5-4; d_call: NA; clone_size: NA
cdr3_nt: TGTGCCAGCTCACCACCTTCGGCGAACACCGGGGAGCTGTTTTTT; cdr3_aa: CASSPPSANTGELFF; j_call: TRBJ2-2; v_call: TRBV18; d_call: NA; clone_size: many
cdr3_nt: TGTGCCAGCTCACCCAACCTGGCTAATTCACCCCTCCACTTT; cdr3_aa: CASSPNLANSPLHF; j_call: TRBJ1-6; v_call: TRBV18; d_call: NA; clone_size: many
cdr3_nt: TGTGCCAGCCGCCGGCTTGCGTTCGGGGCTGGCACAGATACGCAGTATTTT; cdr3_aa: CASRRLAFGAGTDTQYF; j_call: TRBJ2-3; v_call: TRBV2; d_call: NA; clone_size: many
cdr3_nt: TGCAGTGCTAGAGATCATAGACCCGGGGAGCTGTTTTTT; cdr3_aa: CSARDHRPGELFF; j_call: TRBJ2-2; v_call: TRBV20-1; d_call: NA; clone_size: few
cdr3_nt: TGTGCCAGCAGCTTCCTAGCGGGAGGTACCGGGGAGCTGTTTTTT; cdr3_aa: CASSFLAGGTGELFF; j_call: TRBJ2-2; v_call: TRBV7-9; d_call: TRBD2; clone_size: few
cdr3_nt: TGTGCCAGCAGTTTGAAGGCTAGAGGACGTGGCTACACCTTC; cdr3_aa: CASSLKARGRGYTF; j_call: TRBJ1-2; v_call: TRBV28; d_call: NA; clone_size: few
cdr3_nt: TGTGCCAGCAGCTTATATGCGGGGGGAACCTACGAGCAGTACTTC; cdr3_aa: CASSLYAGGTYEQYF; j_call: TRBJ2-7; v_call: TRBV7-2; d_call: TRBD2; clone_size: many
cdr3_nt: TGTGCCAGCAGCTTAGACGGGATGCGGGTTTACGAGCAGTACTTC; cdr3_aa: CASSLDGMRVYEQYF; j_call: TRBJ2-7; v_call: TRBV7-2; d_call: NA; clone_size: many
cdr3_nt: TGCAGTGCTAGCTCCAACAGGGGGTTCTCCGAGCAGTACTTC; cdr3_aa: CSASSNRGFSEQYF; j_call: TRBJ2-7; v_call: TRBV20-1; d_call: TRBD1; clone_size: many
cdr3_nt: TGTGCCATCCGTTCACTAGCGGGATACAATGAGCAGTTCTTC; cdr3_aa: CAIRSLAGYNEQFF; j_call: TRBJ2-1; v_call: TRBV10-3; d_call: TRBD2; clone_size: many
cdr3_nt: TGTGCCAGCAGTCCTCACCGTGGACAGGCTAATCAGCCCCAGCATTTT; cdr3_aa: CASSPHRGQANQPQHF; j_call: TRBJ1-5; v_call: TRBV27; d_call: TRBD1; clone_size: many
cdr3_nt: TGTGCCAGCAGCCCTCTCCAGGGGGCCCGCAAGCGGTATGGCTACACCTTC; cdr3_aa: CASSPLQGARKRYGYTF; j_call: TRBJ1-2; v_call: TRBV11-2; d_call: TRBD1; clone_size: NA
cdr3_nt: TGTGCCAGCAGCTCACAGGGGGCGCTCGGGGAGCTGTTTTTT; cdr3_aa: CASSSQGALGELFF; j_call: TRBJ2-2; v_call: TRBV7-9; d_call: TRBD1; clone_size: NA
cdr3_nt: TGTGCCAGCAGCAAAACAGGGGGCAACTATGGCTACACCTTC; cdr3_aa: CASSKTGGNYGYTF; j_call: TRBJ1-2; v_call: TRBV7-9; d_call: TRBD1; clone_size: few
cdr3_nt: TGTGCCAGCAGTGGAGGAGCCTACGAGCAGTACTTC; cdr3_aa: CASSGGAYEQYF; j_call: TRBJ2-7; v_call: TRBV28; d_call: NA; clone_size: medium-sized
cdr3_nt: TGTGCCAGCACCCTCTCACGAACTAGCACCGATACGCAGTATTTT; cdr3_aa: CASTLSRTSTDTQYF; j_call: TRBJ2-3; v_call: TRBV6-1; d_call: NA; clone_size: NA
cdr3_nt: TGTGCTAGTGGTTCGCCGACAGGGGAAAAGTACTTC; cdr3_aa: CASGSPTGEKYF; j_call: TRBJ2-5; v_call: TRBV12-5; d_call: TRBD1; clone_size: NA
cdr3_nt: TGTGCCAGCAGCCAAGATTGGGTCGGGGGTCGAGAGACCCAGTACTTC; cdr3_aa: CASSQDWVGGRETQYF; j_call: TRBJ2-5; v_call: TRBV14; d_call: NA; clone_size: NA
cdr3_nt: TGCGCCAGCAGTCCCACAGGGCCCTACGAGCAGTACTTC; cdr3_aa: CASSPTGPYEQYF; j_call: TRBJ2-7; v_call: TRBV4-1; d_call: NA; clone_size: NA
cdr3_nt: TGTGCCAGCAGTGAACGAGGGGACACCGGGGAGCTGTTTTTT; cdr3_aa: CASSERGDTGELFF; j_call: TRBJ2-2; v_call: TRBV25-1; d_call: NA; clone_size: NA
cdr3_nt: TGTGCCAGCAATCAGGGTTTCAGTTTACCTATGGGCTACACCTTC; cdr3_aa: CASNQGFSLPMGYTF; j_call: TRBJ1-2; v_call: TRBV6-1; d_call: NA; clone_size: few
cdr3_nt: TGTGCCAGCAGAGCAAGATATAATGAGCAGTTCTTC; cdr3_aa: CASRARYNEQFF; j_call: TRBJ2-1; v_call: TRBV28; d_call: NA; clone_size: many
cdr3_nt: TGTGCCAGCAGTTCCTCCCGGGACAGCCAAGAGACCCAGTACTTC; cdr3_aa: CASSSSRDSQETQYF; j_call: TRBJ2-5; v_call: TRBV28; d_call: TRBD1; clone_size: NA
cdr3_nt: TGTGCCAGCAATACAGACAGGGTGGGCGAGCAGTACTTC; cdr3_aa: CASNTDRVGEQYF; j_call: TRBJ2-7; v_call: TRBV6-1; d_call: TRBD1; clone_size: NA
cdr3_nt: TGTGCCAGCAGCTATACAGGGACTTCTGGAAACACCATATATTTT; cdr3_aa: CASSYTGTSGNTIYF; j_call: TRBJ1-3; v_call: TRBV3-1; d_call: NA; clone_size: NA
cdr3_nt: TGTGCCAGCTCACCGACCGGGACTAGCGGGGTTTTTAGCACAGATACGCAGTATTTT; cdr3_aa: CASSPTGTSGVFSTDTQYF; j_call: TRBJ2-3; v_call: TRBV18; d_call: TRBD2; clone_size: NA
cdr3_nt: TGCAGTGCTAGAGATCGATTCGGGGGAAACTCCTACGAGCAGTACTTC; cdr3_aa: CSARDRFGGNSYEQYF; j_call: TRBJ2-7; v_call: TRBV20-1; d_call: NA; clone_size: many
cdr3_nt: TGTGCCAGCACCGAGTACAGACGGGGGGCCCAGAGTGGCTACACCTTC; cdr3_aa: CASTEYRRGAQSGYTF; j_call: TRBJ1-2; v_call: TRBV6-1; d_call: NA; clone_size: many
cdr3_nt: TGTGCCAGCAGGAACAATAATTCACCCCTCCACTTT; cdr3_aa: CASRNNNSPLHF; j_call: TRBJ1-6; v_call: TRBV28; d_call: NA; clone_size: NA
cdr3_nt: TGTGCCACCCGCGTCTGGGATGAGCAGTTCTTC; cdr3_aa: CATRVWDEQFF; j_call: TRBJ2-1; v_call: TRBV6-1; d_call: NA; clone_size: many
cdr3_nt: TGTGCCAGCAGTTCCCCGTCCTTAAACACTGAAGCTTTCTTT; cdr3_aa: CASSSPSLNTEAFF; j_call: TRBJ1-1; v_call: TRBV12-3/TRBV12-4; d_call: NA; clone_size: NA
cdr3_nt: TGTGCCAGCAGTTTGATGGACGGAGTTAATGAAAAACTGTTTTTT; cdr3_aa: CASSLMDGVNEKLFF; j_call: TRBJ1-4; v_call: TRBV27; d_call: NA; clone_size: few
cdr3_nt: TGTGCCAGCACTCGCGACAGAGTGAACTATGGCTACACCTTC; cdr3_aa: CASTRDRVNYGYTF; j_call: TRBJ1-2; v_call: TRBV6-1; d_call: NA; clone_size: many
cdr3_nt: TGTGCCAGCAGCGTCGATGACCGTGGAATGAACACTGAAGCTTTCTTT; cdr3_aa: CASSVDDRGMNTEAFF; j_call: TRBJ1-1; v_call: TRBV9; d_call: NA; clone_size: few
cdr3_nt: TGCGCCAGCAGCCACTCGTCCGGGCAGAGGAATGAGCAGTTCTTC; cdr3_aa: CASSHSSGQRNEQFF; j_call: TRBJ2-1; v_call: TRBV5-1; d_call: NA; clone_size: NA
cdr3_nt: TGCGCCAGCAGTGAGTGGGACAGGCAATTTCTTTCCTACGAGCAGTACTTC; cdr3_aa: CASSEWDRQFLSYEQYF; j_call: TRBJ2-7; v_call: TRBV10-1; d_call: TRBD1; clone_size: few
cdr3_nt: TGCGCCAGCAGCTTACAGGGGGCCACAGATGCGCAGTATTTT; cdr3_aa: CASSLQGATDAQYF; j_call: TRBJ2-3; v_call: TRBV5-1; d_call: TRBD1; clone_size: NA
cdr3_nt: TGCAGTGCTAGAGTGGGCAGGGGGGTGAATTACGAGCAGTACTTC; cdr3_aa: CSARVGRGVNYEQYF; j_call: TRBJ2-7; v_call: TRBV20-1; d_call: NA; clone_size: many
cdr3_nt: TGTGCCAGTAGTATCGGGGTCGGGTATGGCTACACCTTC; cdr3_aa: CASSIGVGYGYTF; j_call: TRBJ1-2; v_call: TRBV19; d_call: NA; clone_size: NA
cdr3_nt: TGTGCCAGCAGCTTATATCAGGGTCCCTACGAGCAGTACTTC; cdr3_aa: CASSLYQGPYEQYF; j_call: TRBJ2-7; v_call: TRBV7-2; d_call: NA; clone_size: few